The 25 T cell receptor beta chains given below trace back to one sample, sequenced in a study of T cell responses to AZD1222 COVID-19 vaccine. The protocol was immunoSEQ multiplex PCR, while the TCRdb copy is restricted to in-frame clones and leaves out a portion. The sample includes 130,000 to 150,000 clones, about 90% of them seen just once. Material: peripheral blood, obtained on day 0 of MenACWY control vaccination. These receptors were taken from an adult in good health.

V gene TRBV7-8 combines with J gene TRBJ2-5; 13 nucleotides agree with TRBD2. The CDR3 has 16 amino acids. J gave up 4 bases and V 3 bases, and 5 bases lay outside the gene matches. Per germline, CDR1 SGHVS and CDR2 FQNEAQ. CDR3 in amino acids: CASSFPRTSGGETQYF. In DNA form, the CDR3 reads TGTGCCAGCAGCTTCCCCCGGACTAGCGGGGGAGAGACCCAGTACTTC.

The rearrangement uses TRBV12-3 or TRBV12-4 and TRBJ1-1; no definite D call. V shed 6 bases and J shed 4 bases, with 9 bases lying between them. The CDR3 contains 12 residues. The CDR3 spells CASRYSSTEAFF. CDR3 nucleotides: TGTGCCAGCAGGTACAGCAGCACTGAAGCTTTCTTT.

CDR3 sequence reads: CASSLFTGQGEQYF. Here the CDR3 DNA reads TGTGCCAGCAGCTTATTTACAGGGCAAGGGGAGCAGTACTTC. The genes are TRBV7-2 and TRBJ2-7; D may be TRBD1 (6 bases). V lost 2 bases, J lost 7 bases, and 15 bases lay in between. The germline V gene encodes CDR1 SGHTA and CDR2 FQGNSA. The CDR3 has 14 amino acids.

V and J are TRBV11-2 and TRBJ2-1, with TRBD1 matching 12 bases. CDR1 SGHAT and CDR2 FQNNGV come from the germline V gene. V lost 6 bases to trimming and J lost 1 base; unmatched junction nucleotides: 13. The CDR3 runs to 19 residues. For the CDR3, the DNA is TGTGCCAGCAGTCGGGGAGGGGACAGGGGGCTTAGGTCCTACAATGAGCAGTTCTTC. Translated, it gives CASSRGGDRGLRSYNEQFF.

This chain links TRBV27 with TRBJ2-2; D gene ambiguous. Between the trimmed V and J ends, which lost 5 bases and 0 bases, there was a span of 1 base. CDR1 MNHEY and CDR2 SMNVEV come from the germline V gene (reference sequence). The CDR3 totals 12 residues. The DNA of the CDR3 is TGTGCCAGCAGTCCGAACACCGGGGAGCTGTTTTTT. The encoded protein is CASSPNTGELFF.

This sequence joins TRBV6-1 and TRBJ2-7, with D perhaps being TRBD1 or TRBD2 (5 bases each). In germline, CDR1 is MNHNS, CDR2 SASEGT. This CDR3 spans 14 amino acids. V was pared by 0 bases and J by 6 bases, with 12 bases between. This CDR3 reads CASSEARWGSEQYF. The CDR3 DNA follows: TGTGCCAGCAGTGAAGCACGGTGGGGGAGCGAGCAGTACTTC.

J is TRBJ1-6 and V is TRBV6-5; TRBD1 is a possible D gene (6 bases). The germline CDR1 and CDR2 sequences are MNHEY and SVGAGI. V shed 7 bases and J shed 7 bases, with 14 bases lying between them. The CDR3 consists of 14 residues. The CDR3 nucleotides read TGTGCCAGCACCAAGACAGGTGGGAATTCACCCCTCCACTTT. Residues: CASTKTGGNSPLHF.

The chain links TRBV2 to TRBJ2-4, with 8 positions matching TRBD1. CDR1 and CDR2 (germline): SNHLY, FYNNEI. CDR3 length: 14 residues. The trim removed 0 bases at V and 7 bases at J, leaving 2 bases unmatched. CDR3 region: CASSEADRVNIQYF. The CDR3 region has the DNA TGTGCCAGCAGTGAAGCGGACAGGGTTAACATTCAGTACTTC. The whole variable domain, filled in from reference TRBV2 and TRBJ2-4, reads EPEVTQTPSHQVTQMGQEVILRCVPISNHLYFYWYRQILGQKVEFLVSFYNNEISEKSEIFDDQFSVERPDGSNFTLKIRSTKLEDSAMYFCASSEADRVNIQYFGAGTRLSVL.

This clone occurred once. The gene calls are TRBV7-8 and TRBJ2-2; perhaps TRBD2 as D (5 bases). Between the trimmed V and J ends, which lost 2 bases and 4 bases, there was a span of 11 bases. This CDR3 contains 15 residues. Germline V CDR1 and CDR2: SGHVS, FQNEAQ. This CDR3 reads CASSLPRLTTGELFF. Here the CDR3 DNA reads TGTGCCAGCAGCTTACCGAGACTAACCACCGGGGAGCTGTTTTTT.

Only a few counts were recorded for this clone. The rearrangement joins TRBV30 to TRBJ2-6, with D perhaps matching TRBD1 or TRBD2 (5 bases each). The CDR3 extends over 14 amino acids. The germline CDR1 and CDR2 sequences are GTSNPN and SVGIG (reference sequence). V lost 5 bases and J 1 base, leaving 9 bases between the germline ends. CDR3 protein: CAWGEGSGANVLTF. DNA for the CDR3: TGTGCCTGGGGCGAGGGGTCTGGGGCCAACGTCCTGACTTTC.

The chain recombines TRBV6-5 with TRBJ1-1; no firm D call. The CDR3 has 12 amino acids. In germline, CDR1 is MNHEY, CDR2 SVGAGI. The V end lost 7 bases, the J end lost 2 bases, and 8 bases lay between the germline ends. In DNA form, the CDR3 reads TGTGCCAGCACAAAGTTTAACACTGAAGCTTTCTTT. Translating it yields CASTKFNTEAFF.

V is TRBV12-3 or TRBV12-4 and J is TRBJ2-7; D is undetermined. There are 13 residues in the CDR3. V was clipped by 3 bases and J by 3 bases, with 9 bases between them. The CDR3: CASSFRTDYEQYF. CDR3 nucleotides: TGTGCCAGCAGTTTTCGGACGGACTACGAGCAGTACTTC.

CDR3 sequence: CASSLAGQSYEQYF. CDR3 coding DNA: TGTGCCAGCAGCTTAGCGGGACAATCCTACGAGCAGTACTTC. The chain has TRBV7-8 and TRBJ2-7; a possible D gene is TRBD1 (6 bases). CDR3 size: 14 residues. V was pared by 0 bases and J by 1 base, with 7 bases between. Germline-derived CDR1 and CDR2 are SGHVS and FQNEAQ.

V usage is TRBV7-9 and J usage is TRBJ2-1, with 9 bases identical to TRBD2. The CDR3 contains 15 residues. CDR1 SEHNR and CDR2 FQNEAQ come from the germline V gene (reference sequence). The J segment lost 0 bases and the V segment lost 5 bases, leaving 2 bases of the junction unmatched. The CDR3 region is CASSPTSGSYNEQFF. In DNA, the CDR3 is TGTGCCAGCAGCCCGACTAGCGGCTCCTACAATGAGCAGTTCTTC.

The chain combines TRBV20-1 with TRBJ2-7; 8 nucleotides line up with TRBD2. This CDR3 has 11 residues. Germline V gene sequence: CDR1 DFQATT, CDR2 SNEGSKA (reference sequence). J gave up 6 bases and V 5 bases, and 3 bases lay outside the gene matches. CDR3 DNA: TGCAGTGCTGTAGCGGGACCCGAGCAGTACTTC. It encodes CSAVAGPEQYF.

V and J are TRBV20-1 and TRBJ2-1; the match to TRBD1 covers 7 bases. V dropped 3 bases and J dropped 3; count of bases not matched to a gene: 5. CDR3 length equals 14 residues. Per the germline V gene, CDR1 is DFQATT and CDR2 is SNEGSKA (reference sequence). CDR3: CSASYRGLYNEQFF. The CDR3 coding sequence is TGCAGTGCTAGTTATAGGGGGCTCTACAATGAGCAGTTCTTC.

A single count supports this clone. This chain joins TRBV7-6 and TRBJ2-1; D perhaps matches TRBD2 (5 bases). Germline lookup yields CDR1 SGHVS and CDR2 FNYEAQ. The length of the CDR3 is 16 residues. V lost 5 bases and J lost 6, with 20 bases in between. The CDR3 loop is CASSPPGRAEINEQFF. DNA for the CDR3: TGTGCCAGCAGCCCCCCCGGGCGGGCGGAAATCAATGAGCAGTTCTTC. The full variable domain, completed using reference TRBV7-6 and TRBJ2-1, is GAGVSQSPRYKVTKRGQDVALRCDPISGHVSLYWYRQALGQGPEFLTYFNYEAQQDKSGLPNDRFSAERPEGSISTLTIQRTEQRDSAMYRCASSPPGRAEINEQFFGPGTRLTVL.

The rearrangement uses TRBV3-1 (or the pseudogene TRBV3-2) and TRBJ2-3; D is possibly TRBD2 (6 bases). CDR3 size: 16 residues. Trimming took 3 bases from V and 4 from J, leaving 17 bases between them. CDR1 and CDR2 from the germline V gene are LGHDT and YNNKEL (reference sequence). CDR3 loop: CASSQTGLARPDTQYF. CDR3 coding DNA: TGTGCCAGCAGCCAGACGGGACTCGCACGTCCAGATACGCAGTATTTT.

V gene TRBV15 combines with J gene TRBJ2-7; the match to TRBD2 covers 7 bases. V was pared by 0 bases and J by 4 bases, with 9 bases of the junction left unmatched. The CDR3 covers 16 residues. Germline V lookup: CDR1 LNHNV, CDR2 YYDKDF (reference sequence). Here the CDR3 DNA reads TGTGCCACCAGCAGAGATGGGTGGGAGGGCCCATACGAGCAGTACTTC. Residues: CATSRDGWEGPYEQYF.

This clone was detected once. This chain joins TRBV13 and TRBJ2-1; TRBD1 matches 8 bases. The length of the CDR3 is 13 residues. With V trimmed by 4 bases and J by 13 bases, 9 bases remained unmatched. Germline CDR1 and CDR2: PRHDT and FYEKMQ (reference sequence). DNA of the CDR3: TGTGCCAGCAGCTCCTCGGACAGGGAGGCTCAGTTCTTC. It specifies CASSSSDREAQFF.

The V and J genes are TRBV7-9 and TRBJ1-1; D is unclear. V dropped 0 bases and J dropped 8 bases, with 10 bases sitting between them. This CDR3 contains 13 residues. From germline, CDR1 is SEHNR and CDR2 FQNEAQ (reference sequence). CDR3 DNA: TGTGCCAGCAGCTTAGCGGTGATGGGGGAAGCTTTCTTT. It translates to CASSLAVMGEAFF.

This clone was seen more than once but under ten times. An end of the junction differs from the germline gene, which may be a read error. The chain carries TRBV3-1 (or the pseudogene TRBV3-2) and TRBJ1-3; D gene uncertain. This CDR3 is 15 amino acids long. Germline values: CDR1 LGHDT, CDR2 YNNKEL (reference sequence). Here the CDR3 DNA reads TGTGCCAGCACCCAATTTCCCCTCTCTGGAAACACCATATATTTT. It is translated as CASTQFPLSGNTIYF.

The rearrangement links TRBV30 to TRBJ1-1; TRBD1 is a possible D gene (5 bases). The CDR3 spans 14 residues. CDR1 is GTSNPN, CDR2 SVGIG, per germline (reference sequence). The V gene lost 2 bases and the J gene lost 4 bases, with 14 bases spanning the gap. As DNA, the CDR3 is TGTGCCTGGAGTATAACCTCGGGGGGCACTGAAGCTTTCTTT. Translating gives CAWSITSGGTEAFF.

The V gene is TRBV5-4, the J gene TRBJ1-2; D remains unclear. Trimming left V 2 bases short and J 5 bases short, with 10 bases between. CDR3 length equals 13 residues. Germline assignment: CDR1 SGHNT and CDR2 YYREEE (reference sequence). The DNA for the CDR3 is TGTGCCAGCAGCTTAGGCCCGTCTTATGGCTACACCTTC. The encoded protein is CASSLGPSYGYTF.

The genes are TRBV3-1 (or the pseudogene TRBV3-2) and TRBJ2-5; perhaps TRBD1 as D (5 bases). From germline, CDR1 is LGHDT and CDR2 YNNKEL (reference sequence). This CDR3 region has 16 residues. With 1 base removed from V and 0 bases from J, the gap between germline ends came to 12 bases. This CDR3 reads CASSQGVAGYQETQYF. CDR3 coding DNA: TGTGCCAGCAGCCAAGGGGTGGCAGGGTACCAAGAGACCCAGTACTTC.